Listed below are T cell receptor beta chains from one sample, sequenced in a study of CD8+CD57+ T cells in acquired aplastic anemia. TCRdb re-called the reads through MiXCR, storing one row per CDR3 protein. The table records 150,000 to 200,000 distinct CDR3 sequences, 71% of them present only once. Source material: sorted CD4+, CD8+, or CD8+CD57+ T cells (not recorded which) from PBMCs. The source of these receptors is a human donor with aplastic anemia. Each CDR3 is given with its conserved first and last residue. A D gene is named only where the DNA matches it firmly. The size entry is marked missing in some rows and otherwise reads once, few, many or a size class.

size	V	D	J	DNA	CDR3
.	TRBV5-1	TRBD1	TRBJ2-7	TGCGCCAGCAGCTTCCCCGACAGGGCGAGCCCCTACGAGCAGTACTTC	CASSFPDRASPYEQYF
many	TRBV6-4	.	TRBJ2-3	TGTGCCAGCAGTGAGTACGGAGGGGGTACAGATACGCAGTATTTT	CASSEYGGGTDTQYF
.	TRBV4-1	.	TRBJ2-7	TGCGCCAGCAGCCAAACAGGATCCGAGCAGTACTTC	CASSQTGSEQYF
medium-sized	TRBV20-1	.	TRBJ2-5	TGCAGTGCCCGCGGTCTGGGGGAGTGGGAGACCCAGTACTTC	CSARGLGEWETQYF
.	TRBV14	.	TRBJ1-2	TGTGCCAGCAGCCAAGATAAAGGGGGATCCTATGGCTACACCTTC	CASSQDKGGSYGYTF
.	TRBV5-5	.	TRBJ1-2	TGTGCCAGCAGCTTGCAGGAGAACTATGGCTACACCTTC	CASSLQENYGYTF
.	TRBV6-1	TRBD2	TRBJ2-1	TGTGCCAGCAGTGAAGCTAGCGGGGGAATTAATGAGCAGTTCTTC	CASSEASGGINEQFF
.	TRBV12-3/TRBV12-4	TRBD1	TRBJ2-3	TGTGCCAGCACTTTACAGGGGTGGGCAGATACGCAGTATTTT	CASTLQGWADTQYF
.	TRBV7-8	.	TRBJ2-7	TGTGCCAGCAGCTTAGTCCAGGGAAACTACGAGCAGTACTTC	CASSLVQGNYEQYF
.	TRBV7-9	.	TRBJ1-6	TGTGCCTCGTCCCCAAGGGCGGGTTCCAATTCACCCCTCCACTTT	CASSPRAGSNSPLHF
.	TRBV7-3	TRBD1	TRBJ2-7	TGTGCCAGCAGCCCTGGACAGGAGGAGTACTACGAGCAGTACTTC	CASSPGQEEYYEQYF
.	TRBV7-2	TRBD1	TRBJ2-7	TGTGCCAGCCTCAGGACAGGCGCAACCTACGAGCAGTACTTC	CASLRTGATYEQYF
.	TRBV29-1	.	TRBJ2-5	TGCAGCATCTCCGGGAACCAAGAGACCCAGTACTTC	CSISGNQETQYF
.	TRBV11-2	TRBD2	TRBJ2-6	TGTGCCAGCAGCACCCCCCAGGGAGGGCCGAGAGGGGCCAACGTCCTGACTTTC	CASSTPQGGPRGANVLTF
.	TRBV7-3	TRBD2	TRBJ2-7	TGTGCCAGCAGCTTAGCGGGGGGGAGCTCCTACGAGCAGTACTTC	CASSLAGGSSYEQYF
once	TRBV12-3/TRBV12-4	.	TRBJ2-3	TGTGCCAGCAGGTACAGGGAGGATACGCAGTATTTT	CASRYREDTQYF
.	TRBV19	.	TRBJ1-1	TGTGCCAGTAGTAACCCCGAGACAGAGAACACTGAAGCTTTCTTT	CASSNPETENTEAFF
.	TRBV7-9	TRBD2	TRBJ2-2	TGTGCCAGCAGCCAGGGACTAGCGGGAGGGCCGGGCACCGGGGAGCTGTTTTTT	CASSQGLAGGPGTGELFF
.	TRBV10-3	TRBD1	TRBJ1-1	TGTGCCATCAGTGAGTCCCCAGGACAGGGTCGTAGGAGTGAAGCTTTCTTT	CAISESPGQGRRSEAFF
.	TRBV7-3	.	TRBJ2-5	TGCGCCAGCAGCCAAGAAGCGCGAGCGCTGCAAGAGACCCAGTACTTC	CASSQEARALQETQYF
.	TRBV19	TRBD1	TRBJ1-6	TGTGCCAGTAGCGTCCAGGACAGGGTTAATTCACCCCTCCACTTT	CASSVQDRVNSPLHF
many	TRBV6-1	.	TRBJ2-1	TGTGCCAGCAGTGAAAGAGTTAGGGGGAATGAGCAGTTCTTC	CASSERVRGNEQFF
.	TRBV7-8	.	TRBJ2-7	TGTGCCAGCAGCTTATCGAATACTTACTACGAGCAGTACTTC	CASSLSNTYYEQYF
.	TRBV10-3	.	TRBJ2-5	TGTGCCATCAGCGGGAACCAACAAGAGACCCAGTACTTC	CAISGNQQETQYF
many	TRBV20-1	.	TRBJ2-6	TGCAGTGCTAGAGCTGTGTCTTCTTCTAGCTCTGGGGCCAACGTCCTGACTTTC	CSARAVSSSSSGANVLTF
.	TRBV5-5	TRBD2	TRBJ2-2	TGTGCCAGCAGCTTGGGACTAGCGCCCGGGGAGCTGTTTTTT	CASSLGLAPGELFF
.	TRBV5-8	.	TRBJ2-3	TGTGCCAGCAGCTTTAACAGCTACACAGATACGCAGTATTTT	CASSFNSYTDTQYF
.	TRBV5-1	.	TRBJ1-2	TGCGCCAGCAGTCCTTATGCGTCCAGGGGTGTTAACTATGGCTACACCTTC	CASSPYASRGVNYGYTF
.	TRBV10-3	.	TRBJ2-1	TGTGCCATCAGTGAATCGGGGGGCCTCTACAATGAGCAGTTCTTC	CAISESGGLYNEQFF
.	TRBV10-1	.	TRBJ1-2	TGCGCCAGTCGGCGGGACACCTTC	CASRRDTF
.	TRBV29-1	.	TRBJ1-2	TGCAGCGTTGATTCTGAATTTCCCTATGGCTACACCTTC	CSVDSEFPYGYTF
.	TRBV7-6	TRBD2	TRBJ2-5	TGTGCCAGCAGCACCGCCGGGGGAGGGCGGGAGACCCAGTACTTC	CASSTAGGGRETQYF
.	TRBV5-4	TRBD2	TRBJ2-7	TGTGCCAGCCGGGTGATGATAGCGGGAGGCGACGAGCAGTACTTC	CASRVMIAGGDEQYF
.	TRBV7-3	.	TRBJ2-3	TGTGCCAGCAGCTTAATTTGGTATACGCAGTATTTT	CASSLIWYTQYF
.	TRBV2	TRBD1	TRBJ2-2	TGTGCCAGCGGGGGACAGATCACCGGGGAGCTGTTTTTT	CASGGQITGELFF
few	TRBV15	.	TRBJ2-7	TGTGCCACCAGCAGAGATAGGTACGAGCAGTACTTC	CATSRDRYEQYF
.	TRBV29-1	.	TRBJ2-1	TGCAGCGTTGAGGAAACAGGGACGGTCAATGAGCAGTTCTTC	CSVEETGTVNEQFF
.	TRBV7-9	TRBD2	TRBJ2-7	TGTGCCAGCAGCTACCTAGCGGGAGGGGGAATTTACGAGCAGTACTTC	CASSYLAGGGIYEQYF
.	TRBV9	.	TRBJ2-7	TGTGCCAGCAGCGTATCTCCACTCTACGAGCAGTACTTC	CASSVSPLYEQYF
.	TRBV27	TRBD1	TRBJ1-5	TGTGCCAGCCGATCTTTCGGACAGGGCAATCAGCCCCAGCATTTT	CASRSFGQGNQPQHF
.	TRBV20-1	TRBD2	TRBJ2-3	TGCAGTGCTAGAGCCCTGACTAGCGGGATTTCAGATACGCAGTATTTT	CSARALTSGISDTQYF
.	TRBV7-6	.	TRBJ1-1	TGTGCCAGCAGCCCTCGAGAGGCAGCGGAAGGCACTGAAGCTTTCTTT	CASSPREAAEGTEAFF
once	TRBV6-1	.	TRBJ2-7	TGTGCCAGCGGTCCCCTAGACGAGCAGTACTTC	CASGPLDEQYF
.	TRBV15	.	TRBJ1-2	TGCGCCACCAGCAGAGATCATCAAGCTGACTATGGCTACACCTTC	CATSRDHQADYGYTF
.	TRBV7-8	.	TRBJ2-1	TGTGCCAGCAGCTTCGCGGGTGGCTCCTACAATGAGCAGTTCTTC	CASSFAGGSYNEQFF
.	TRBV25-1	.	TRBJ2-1	TGTGCCAGCAGTTTGGCGACCTACAATGAGCAGTTCTTC	CASSLATYNEQFF